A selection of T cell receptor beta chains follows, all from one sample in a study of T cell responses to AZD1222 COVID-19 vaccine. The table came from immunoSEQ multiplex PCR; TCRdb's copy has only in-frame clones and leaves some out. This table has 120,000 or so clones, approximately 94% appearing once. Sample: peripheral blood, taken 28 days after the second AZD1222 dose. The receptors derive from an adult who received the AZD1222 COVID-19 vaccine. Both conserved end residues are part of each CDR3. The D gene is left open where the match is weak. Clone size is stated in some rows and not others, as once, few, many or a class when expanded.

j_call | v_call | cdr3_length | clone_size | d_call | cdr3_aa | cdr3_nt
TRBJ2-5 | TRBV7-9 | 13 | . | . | CASSFTTLETQYF | TGTGCCAGCAGCTTTACCACCTTGGAGACCCAGTACTTC
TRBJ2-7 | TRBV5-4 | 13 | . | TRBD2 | CASSRREAYEQYF | TGTGCCAGCAGCAGGCGGGAGGCCTACGAGCAGTACTTC
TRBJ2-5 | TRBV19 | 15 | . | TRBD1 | CASSIGTGQKETQYF | TGTGCCAGTAGTATCGGGACAGGACAAAAAGAGACCCAGTACTTC
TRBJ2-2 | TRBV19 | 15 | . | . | CASMGVVPNTGELFF | TGTGCCAGTATGGGGGTTGTGCCCAACACCGGGGAGCTGTTTTTT
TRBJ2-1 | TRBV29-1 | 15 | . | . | CSVSGVADNYNEQFF | TGCAGCGTTTCGGGGGTAGCGGATAATTACAATGAGCAGTTCTTC
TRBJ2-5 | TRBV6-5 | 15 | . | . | CASSTAAGVPETQYF | TGTGCCAGCAGTACCGCCGCCGGGGTCCCAGAGACCCAGTACTTC
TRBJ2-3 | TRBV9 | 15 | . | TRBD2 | CASSSSGGSTDTQYF | TGTGCCAGCAGCTCTAGCGGGGGAAGCACAGATACGCAGTATTTT
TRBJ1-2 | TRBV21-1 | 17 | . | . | CASSNLITGGRAYGYTF | TGTGCCAGCAGCAACCTCATTACAGGGGGCAGAGCTTATGGCTACACCTTC
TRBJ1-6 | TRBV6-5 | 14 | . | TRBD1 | CASSRDRGNSPLHF | TGTGCCAGCAGTCGGGACAGGGGCAATTCACCCCTCCACTTT
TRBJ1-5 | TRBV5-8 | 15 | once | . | CASSFRDGSNQPQHF | TGTGCCAGCAGCTTCCGGGACGGTAGCAATCAGCCCCAGCATTTT
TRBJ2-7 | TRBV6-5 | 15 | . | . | CASRETGDFSYEQYF | TGTGCCAGCAGGGAGACAGGTGATTTCTCCTACGAGCAGTACTTC
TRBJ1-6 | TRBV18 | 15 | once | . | CASSPQDGRGSPLHF | TGTGCCAGCTCACCCCAGGACGGAAGGGGGTCACCCCTCCACTTT
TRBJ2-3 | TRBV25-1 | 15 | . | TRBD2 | CASSDGLAGADTQYF | TGTGCCAGCAGTGACGGGCTAGCGGGAGCAGATACGCAGTATTTT
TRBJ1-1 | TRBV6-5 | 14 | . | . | CASSYSGRGTEAFF | TGTGCCAGCAGTTACAGCGGGCGGGGTACTGAAGCTTTCTTT
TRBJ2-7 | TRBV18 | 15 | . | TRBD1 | CASSPPQLDRDEQYF | TGTGCCAGCTCACCTCCTCAACTCGACAGGGACGAGCAGTACTTC
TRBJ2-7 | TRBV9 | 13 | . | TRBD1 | CASSVGTGNEQYF | TGTGCCAGCAGCGTAGGGACAGGAAACGAGCAGTACTTC
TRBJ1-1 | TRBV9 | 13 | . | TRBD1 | CASSGGQATEAFF | TGTGCCAGCAGCGGGGGACAGGCTACCGAAGCTTTCTTT
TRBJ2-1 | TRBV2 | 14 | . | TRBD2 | CASLRLAGAGEQFF | TGTGCCAGCCTCCGACTAGCGGGAGCGGGTGAGCAGTTCTTC
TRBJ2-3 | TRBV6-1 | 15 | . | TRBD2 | CASSETGGRGDTQYF | TGTGCCAGCAGTGAAACGGGGGGGCGAGGAGATACGCAGTATTTT
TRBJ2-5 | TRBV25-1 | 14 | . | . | CASSEFRQQETQYF | TGTGCCAGCAGTGAATTTAGACAGCAAGAGACCCAGTACTTC
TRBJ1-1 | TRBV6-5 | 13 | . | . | CASSRIGWAEAFF | TGTGCCAGCAGCCGAATCGGTTGGGCTGAAGCTTTCTTT
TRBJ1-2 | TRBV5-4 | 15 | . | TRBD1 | CASSLDRGQGYGYTF | TGTGCCAGCAGCTTAGACAGGGGACAAGGCTATGGCTACACCTTC
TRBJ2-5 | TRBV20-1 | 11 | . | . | CSAREGVTQYF | TGCAGTGCTAGAGAAGGGGTGACCCAGTACTTC
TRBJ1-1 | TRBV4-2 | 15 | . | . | CASSQDYRGGAEAFF | TGTGCCAGCAGCCAAGATTATCGAGGGGGTGCTGAAGCTTTCTTT
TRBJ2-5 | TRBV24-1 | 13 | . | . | CATSDFLGETQYF | TGTGCCACCAGTGATTTTCTCGGTGAGACCCAGTACTTC
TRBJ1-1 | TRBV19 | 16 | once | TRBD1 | CASSIGKWDRDTEAFF | TGTGCCAGTAGTATAGGGAAATGGGACAGAGACACTGAAGCTTTCTTT
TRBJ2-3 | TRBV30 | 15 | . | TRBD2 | CAWSVASGSTDTQYF | TGTGCCTGGAGTGTAGCTAGCGGGAGCACAGATACGCAGTATTTT
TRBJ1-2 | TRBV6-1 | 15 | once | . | CASSELNTPWEGYTF | TGTGCCAGCAGTGAACTTAACACCCCATGGGAGGGCTACACCTTC
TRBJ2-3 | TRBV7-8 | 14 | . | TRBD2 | CASSGGLAGDTQYF | TGTGCCAGCAGCGGGGGACTAGCGGGTGATACGCAGTATTTT
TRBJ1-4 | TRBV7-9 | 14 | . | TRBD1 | CASSLGQGWEKLFF | TGTGCCAGCAGCCTGGGACAGGGGTGGGAAAAACTGTTTTTT
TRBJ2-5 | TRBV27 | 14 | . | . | CASSLGKGTETQYF | TGTGCCAGCAGTTTAGGGAAGGGAACGGAGACCCAGTACTTC
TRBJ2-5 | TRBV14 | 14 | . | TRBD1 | CASSRRTGAETQYF | TGTGCCAGCAGCCGTAGGACAGGTGCCGAGACCCAGTACTTC
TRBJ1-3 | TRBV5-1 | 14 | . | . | CASSLEGSGNTIYF | TGCGCCAGCAGCTTGGAGGGCAGTGGAAACACCATATATTTT
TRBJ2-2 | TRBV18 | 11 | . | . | CASSNTGELFF | TGTGCCAGCAGCAACACCGGGGAGCTGTTTTTT
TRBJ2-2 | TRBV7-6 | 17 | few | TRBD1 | CASSLAAWTGSEGELFF | TGTGCCAGCAGCTTAGCTGCTTGGACAGGGTCGGAGGGGGAGCTGTTTTTT
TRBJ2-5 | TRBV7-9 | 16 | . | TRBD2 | CASSLEREGLWETQYF | TGTGCCAGCAGCCTCGAGCGGGAGGGCCTATGGGAGACCCAGTACTTC
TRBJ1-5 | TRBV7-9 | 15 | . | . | CASNTGSDSNQPQHF | TGTGCCAGCAATACTGGGAGTGATAGCAATCAGCCCCAGCATTTT
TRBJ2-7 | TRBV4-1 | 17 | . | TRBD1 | CASSLQPRTGGSYEQYF | TGCGCCAGCAGCCTTCAACCTCGGACAGGGGGCTCGTACGAGCAGTACTTC
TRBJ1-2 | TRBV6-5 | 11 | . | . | CASGHNYGYTF | TGTGCCAGTGGACATAACTATGGCTACACCTTC
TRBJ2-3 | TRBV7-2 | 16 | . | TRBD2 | CASSLAGRGGTDTQYF | TGTGCCAGCAGCTTAGCCGGGCGGGGGGGCACAGATACGCAGTATTTT
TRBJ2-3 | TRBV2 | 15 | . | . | CASSQWDSLADTQYF | TGTGCCAGCAGCCAATGGGACTCCCTCGCAGATACGCAGTATTTT
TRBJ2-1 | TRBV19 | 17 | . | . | CASSVSFASISYNEQFF | TGTGCCAGTAGTGTTTCGTTTGCTTCCATCTCCTACAATGAGCAGTTCTTC
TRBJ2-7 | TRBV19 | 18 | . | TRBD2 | CASRRTSGTLGNSYEQYF | TGTGCCAGTAGACGGACTAGCGGGACCCTCGGAAACTCCTACGAGCAGTACTTC
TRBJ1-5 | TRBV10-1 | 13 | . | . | CASSESGTQPQHF | TGCGCCAGCAGTGAGTCGGGTACTCAGCCCCAGCATTTT
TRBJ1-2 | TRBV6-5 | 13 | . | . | CASSYSAGDGYTF | TGTGCCAGCAGTTACTCCGCCGGGGATGGCTACACCTTC
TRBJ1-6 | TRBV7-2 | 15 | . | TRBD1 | CASTGQGASNSPLHF | TGTGCCAGCACCGGACAGGGGGCCTCTAATTCACCCCTCCACTTT
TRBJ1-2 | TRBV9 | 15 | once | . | CASSVELGSWGGYTF | TGTGCCAGCAGCGTAGAATTGGGCAGTTGGGGTGGCTACACCTTC
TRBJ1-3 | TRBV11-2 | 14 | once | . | CASSSRVSGNTIYF | TGTGCCAGCAGCTCGAGGGTTTCTGGAAACACCATATATTTT
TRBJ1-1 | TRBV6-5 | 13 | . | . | CASFGILNTEAFF | TGTGCCAGCTTTGGGATTTTAAACACTGAAGCTTTCTTT
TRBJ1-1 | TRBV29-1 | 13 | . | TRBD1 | CSAADRMNTEAFF | TGCAGCGCCGCGGACAGGATGAACACTGAAGCTTTCTTT
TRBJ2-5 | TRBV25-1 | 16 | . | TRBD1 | CASSEIRGQGQETQYF | TGTGCCAGCAGTGAAATCAGGGGGCAAGGGCAAGAGACCCAGTACTTC